The 32 T cell receptor beta chains reported below all come from one sample, sequenced in a study of post-analysis software for immune sequencing data. Study-wide findings and caveats: Patients showed TRBV5-6, TRBV5-1 and TRBV20-1 among 4 or 5 TRBV segments more frequent than in controls.

The TCR beta cDNA libraries carried unique molecular identifiers. TCRdb re-analysed the PCR reads in MiXCR, keeping a single row per CDR3 protein. The sample includes more than 500,000 distinct CDR3 sequences, 30% to 40% of them seen just once. These receptors' targets are unknown. Specimen: blood. The receptors here all came from a girl aged 2-17 years with multiple sclerosis.

The sample holds a few counts of this clonotype. This rearrangement joins TRBV20-1 to TRBJ2-3, with 8 positions matching TRBD2. CDR3 length: 14 residues. CDR1 is DFQATT, CDR2 SNEGSKA, per germline (reference sequence). After removal of 3 bases from V and 5 bases from J, the junction contained 7 bases not matched to a gene. CDR3 sequence (DNA): TGCAGTGCTAGCGGTAGCGGGGAGGAAGATACGCAGTATTTT. Translated, it gives CSASGSGEEDTQYF.

The chain uses TRBV10-3 and TRBJ2-7; 9 bases align to TRBD2. V gave up 4 bases and J gave up 0 bases; unmatched junction bases: 7. The CDR3 totals 16 residues. Germline V lookup: CDR1 ENHRY, CDR2 SYGVKD. The CDR3 DNA reads as TGTGCCATCAGTGGTGCTAGCGGGGTGAGCTCCTACGAGCAGTACTTC. Amino acid sequence: CAISGASGVSSYEQYF.

There are a few counts of this clonotype. The rearrangement uses TRBV20-1 and TRBJ1-1; 7 bases line up with TRBD1. In germline, CDR1 is DFQATT, CDR2 SNEGSKA (reference sequence). This CDR3 spans 14 amino acids. V dropped 5 bases and J dropped 1; count of bases not matched to a gene: 7. CDR3 region: CSAHRGAANTEAFF. In nucleotides, the CDR3 is TGCAGTGCTCACAGGGGTGCGGCGAACACTGAAGCTTTCTTT.

V and J are TRBV20-1 and TRBJ1-2; unclear D gene. Germline V gene sequence: CDR1 DFQATT, CDR2 SNEGSKA (reference sequence). V was pared by 6 bases and J by 9 bases, with 17 bases between. This CDR3 region has 12 residues. CDR3 in amino acids: CSAPRPNRSYTF. The DNA for the CDR3 is TGCAGTGCCCCCCGGCCCAACCGGAGCTACACCTTC.

The CDR3 region has the DNA TGCAGTGCTGGACGGAGCCCTAATTCACCCCTCCACTTT. Amino acids: CSAGRSPNSPLHF. J is TRBJ1-6 and V is TRBV20-1; unclear D gene. Per the germline V gene, CDR1 is DFQATT and CDR2 is SNEGSKA (reference sequence). The CDR3 has 13 amino acids. Trimming removed 5 bases from V and 6 bases from J, with 11 bases in between.

A few counts support this clonotype. V and J are TRBV12-3 or TRBV12-4 and TRBJ2-1; D tentatively reads TRBD1 or TRBD2 (5 bases each). Trimming shortened V by 7 bases and J by 6 bases, and 13 bases separated the two germline ends. The CDR3 loop spans 13 amino acids. CDR3 DNA sequence: TGTGCCAGCAATAAGCGGACAATCAATGAGCAGTTCTTC. Its translation: CASNKRTINEQFF.

The chain uses TRBV6-5 and TRBJ2-3; possibly TRBD2 for D (6 bases). Germline loops: CDR1 MNHEY, CDR2 SVGAGI. V lost 4 bases, J lost 4 bases, and 15 bases lay in between. This CDR3 comprises 15 residues. The CDR3 protein is CASSLADQSADTQYF. In nucleotides, the CDR3 is TGTGCCAGCAGTTTAGCGGACCAAAGCGCAGATACGCAGTATTTT.

The chain employs TRBV24-1 and TRBJ2-3; D remains ambiguous. The V gene's germline CDR1 is KGHDR and CDR2 SFDVKD. V was trimmed by 3 bases and J by 5 bases, leaving 2 bases between them. The CDR3 consists of 11 residues. CDR3 loop: CATSDVDTQYF. The CDR3 bases are TGTGCCACCAGTGATGTAGATACGCAGTATTTT.

The genes are TRBV5-1 and TRBJ2-3; TRBD1 matches at 9 bases. Germline V gives CDR1 SGHRS, CDR2 YFSETQ. The V gene end was trimmed by 6 bases and the J gene end by 2 bases; junction bases not matched to a gene: 7. The CDR3 totals 15 residues. The CDR3 bases are TGCGCCAGCACCGCCGGGACAGGGATCACAGATACGCAGTATTTT. Encoded protein: CASTAGTGITDTQYF.

The V gene is TRBV3-1, the J gene TRBJ1-2; D is possibly TRBD1 (5 bases). The V gene lost 4 bases and the J gene lost 6 bases, with 15 bases spanning the gap. Germline CDR1 reads LGHDT; CDR2 reads YNNKEL (reference sequence). This CDR3 region has 14 residues. In nucleotides, the CDR3 is TGTGCCAGCAGCCCGGAGTTCGGGACCCATGGCTACACCTTC. Its protein is CASSPEFGTHGYTF.

This clonotype was detected a few times. This chain links TRBV12-3 or TRBV12-4 with TRBJ1-1; D not resolved. V dropped 3 bases and J dropped 1 base, with 9 bases sitting between them. CDR3 length: 14 amino acids. CDR3 amino acids: CASSLRPSNTEAFF. Written as DNA, the CDR3 is TGTGCCAGCAGTTTGCGACCGTCGAACACTGAAGCTTTCTTT.

The chain recombines TRBV5-1 with TRBJ2-3; D is unclear. V was clipped by 4 bases and J by 4 bases, with 10 bases between them. This CDR3 spans 13 amino acids. Germline V gene sequence: CDR1 SGHRS, CDR2 YFSETQ. The CDR3 region has the DNA TGCGCCAGCAGCACGGACCGGGCAGATACGCAGTATTTT. It is translated as CASSTDRADTQYF.

The chain recombines TRBV5-1 with TRBJ2-3, with TRBD1 as a possible D gene (6 bases). CDR1 and CDR2 from the germline V gene are SGHRS and YFSETQ. V lost 3 bases and J lost 2, with 13 bases in between. The CDR3 extends over 15 amino acids. DNA of the CDR3: TGCGCCAGCAGCTCCCTACAGGGAACCACAGATACGCAGTATTTT. Translated: CASSSLQGTTDTQYF.

As for this clonotype: A junction boundary mismatches the germline segment, possibly from a read error. The genes are TRBV28 and TRBJ2-5, with TRBD2 matching over 12 bases. Germline CDR1 is MDHEN and CDR2 is SYDVKM. The CDR3 length is 17 residues. The CDR3 loop reads CVSSSRLAGVDQETQYF. CDR3 DNA sequence: TGTGTCAGCAGTTCCCGACTAGCGGGGGTCGACCAAGAGACCCAGTACTTC.

The rearrangement uses TRBV20-1 and TRBJ2-1; 8 bases align to TRBD1. Unmatched junction bases numbered 6, after V lost 0 bases and J lost 5 bases. CDR1 is DFQATT and CDR2 is SNEGSKA in the germline V gene (reference sequence). This CDR3 is 15 amino acids long. The CDR3 nucleotides read TGCAGTGCTAGAGATGGGGGCAGGGGGCACAATGAGCAGTTCTTC. This sequence encodes CSARDGGRGHNEQFF.

This clonotype was counted ten times or more. The chain is built from TRBV15 and TRBJ1-4; D gene ambiguous. The CDR3 covers 16 residues. Germline CDR1 reads LNHNV; CDR2 reads YYDKDF (reference sequence). The V end lost 0 bases, the J end lost 7 bases, and 15 bases lay between the germline ends. In DNA, the CDR3 is TGTGCCACCAGCAGAGAAGGGTTGGAATTTGGTGAAAAACTGTTTTTT. Its protein is CATSREGLEFGEKLFF.

This clonotype was counted only a few times. The V call is TRBV4-1, the J call TRBJ1-2; no firm D call. This CDR3 has 15 amino acids. V was clipped by 0 bases and J by 5 bases, with 13 bases between them. The germline V gene has CDR1 MGHRA and CDR2 YSYEKL. This chain's CDR3 is CASSQEVPAPYGYTF. DNA for the CDR3: TGCGCCAGCAGCCAAGAGGTCCCGGCCCCTTATGGCTACACCTTC.

The chain uses TRBV28 and TRBJ1-5, with D perhaps matching TRBD1 (6 bases). There are 15 residues in the CDR3. Germline lookup yields CDR1 MDHEN and CDR2 SYDVKM. Deletions cut 7 bases from V and 0 bases from J, with 13 bases between. CDR3 in amino acids: CASIMGQTSNQPQHF. CDR3 sequence (DNA): TGTGCCAGCATCATGGGACAAACTAGCAATCAGCCCCAGCATTTT.

This clonotype appeared a few times. The V and J genes are TRBV5-1 and TRBJ2-7; the D call may be TRBD1 or TRBD2 (5 bases each). V was trimmed by 2 bases and J by 5 bases, leaving 11 bases between them. Per the germline V gene, CDR1 is SGHRS and CDR2 is YFSETQ. This CDR3 comprises 13 residues. This CDR3 is CASSFPGRNEQYF. The DNA for the CDR3 is TGCGCCAGCAGCTTCCCGGGACGGAACGAGCAGTACTTC.

Worth noting for this clonotype: Compared with germline, one end of the junction differs, possibly owing to a read error. The V and J genes are TRBV25-1 and TRBJ2-7; either TRBD1 or TRBD2 may supply D (6 bases each). In germline, CDR1 is MGHDK, CDR2 SYGVNS. The CDR3 runs to 15 residues. As DNA, the CDR3 is TGTGTCAGCAGTGGCCGGCGACTAGGGGGAAGAGAGCAGTACTTC. It encodes CVSSGRRLGGREQYF.

This clonotype was detected only a few times. One junction end does not reproduce the germline sequence, and a read error may be involved. V gene TRBV20-1 combines with J gene TRBJ2-5; D ambiguous. From germline, CDR1 is DFQATT and CDR2 SNEGSKA (reference sequence). The CDR3 runs 10 residues. The CDR3 nucleotides are TGCAGTGCCCCTCGAGAGGCCCAGTACTTC. Translating it yields CSAPREAQYF.

This clonotype occurred a few times. The chain has TRBV12-3 or TRBV12-4 and TRBJ2-6; TRBD1 matches at 7 bases. V was pared by 4 bases and J by 0 bases, with 0 bases of the junction left unmatched. This CDR3 has 15 amino acids. Here the CDR3 DNA reads TGTGCCAGCAGTTGGACAGGCTCTGGGGCCAACGTCCTGACTTTC. This encodes CASSWTGSGANVLTF.

This clonotype came up a few times. The chain carries TRBV27 and TRBJ2-6; possibly TRBD2 for D (6 bases). The V gene's germline CDR1 is MNHEY and CDR2 SMNVEV (reference sequence). V lost 7 bases to trimming and J lost 1 base, with 11 bases between them. This CDR3 is 15 amino acids long. Here the CDR3 DNA reads TGTGCCAGCACTCTTGGGGGGTCTGGGGCCAACGTCCTGACTTTC. Its translation is CASTLGGSGANVLTF.

This chain joins TRBV11-2 and TRBJ2-1; 7 bases match TRBD2. The CDR3 totals 13 residues. The ends lost 3 bases at V and 9 bases at J; junction bases unmatched: 5. CDR1 is SGHAT and CDR2 is FQNNGV in the germline V gene. The CDR3 DNA follows: TGTGCCAGCAGCTTGCCCAGGGAGGGTGAGCAGTTCTTC. Translation gives CASSLPREGEQFF. The entire variable domain, with the rest obtained from reference TRBV11-2 and TRBJ2-1, is as follows: EAGVAQSPRYKIIEKRQSVAFWCNPISGHATLYWYQQILGQGPKLLIQFQNNGVVDDSQLPKDRFSAERLKGVDSTLKIQPAKLEDSAVYLCASSLPREGEQFFGPGTRLTVL.

This chain joins TRBV19 and TRBJ2-7, with D perhaps TRBD1 or TRBD2 (5 bases each). CDR1 LNHDA and CDR2 SQIVND come from the germline V gene (reference sequence). This CDR3 is built from 13 residues. V was clipped by 10 bases and J by 4 bases, with 17 bases between them. CDR3: CATVWGREYEQYF. Written as DNA, the CDR3 is TGTGCCACCGTTTGGGGCAGGGAGTACGAGCAGTACTTC.

As DNA, the CDR3 is TGTGCCAGCAGCCAAGAAGTCGGGGGACAGGGCAACTATGGCTACACCTTC. Translated: CASSQEVGGQGNYGYTF. The chain links TRBV4-2 to TRBJ1-2; TRBD1 matches at 9 bases. The V segment lost 0 bases and the J segment 2 bases; nucleotides outside the gene matches: 7. This CDR3 is built from 17 residues. CDR1 and CDR2 from the germline V gene are LGHNA and YNFKEQ.

This clonotype was counted a few times. The chain is built from TRBV28 and TRBJ2-5; 10 bases line up with TRBD2. The CDR3 consists of 17 residues. From germline, CDR1 is MDHEN and CDR2 SYDVKM. V gave up 3 bases and J gave up 1 base; unmatched junction bases: 8. The CDR3, as DNA: TGTGCCAGCAGTTTTGCTAGCGGGGGTGGTACCCAAGAGACCCAGTACTTC. Residues: CASSFASGGGTQETQYF.

This clonotype has only a few counts. The chain carries TRBV10-3 and TRBJ1-1, with D perhaps matching TRBD1 (6 bases). V dropped 4 bases and J dropped 3 bases, with 18 bases sitting between them. The CDR3 spans 16 residues. The V gene's germline CDR1 is ENHRY and CDR2 SYGVKD. This chain's CDR3 is CAISARAMGADTEAFF. As DNA, the CDR3 is TGTGCCATCAGTGCTCGAGCGATGGGGGCTGACACTGAAGCTTTCTTT.

This clonotype was counted between two and nine times. CDR3 loop: CASRLGLQETQYF. The DNA of the CDR3 is TGTGCCAGCCGGTTAGGCCTACAAGAGACCCAGTACTTC. J is TRBJ2-5 and V is TRBV6-5; D uncertain. CDR1 is MNHEY, CDR2 SVGAGI, per germline. CDR3 size: 13 residues. V lost 8 bases and J 2 bases, leaving 12 bases between the germline ends.

The chain carries TRBV25-1 and TRBJ1-1; TRBD1 aligns across 7 bases. Germline lookup yields CDR1 MGHDK and CDR2 SYGVNS. This CDR3 is built from 12 residues. V gave up 6 bases and J gave up 6 bases; unmatched junction bases: 4. CDR3 bases: TGTGCCAGCAGCGCAGGGGGACCTGAAGCTTTCTTT. Its protein product is CASSAGGPEAFF.

There are a few counts of this clonotype. The V call is TRBV29-1, the J call TRBJ2-5; 9 nucleotides match TRBD1. The CDR3 has 14 amino acids. Germline lookup yields CDR1 SQVTM and CDR2 ANQGSEA. With 6 bases clipped from V and 5 bases from J, the junction kept 10 bases outside the gene matches. CDR3 bases: TGCAGCGTAGCGGACAGGGGATGGGGCGAGACCCAGTACTTC. Amino acid sequence: CSVADRGWGETQYF.

In this sample, this clonotype turned up a few times. The chain uses TRBV5-1 and TRBJ2-5; the D is unclear. CDR1 is SGHRS, CDR2 YFSETQ, per germline. The CDR3 extends over 14 amino acids. The germline V and J ends were trimmed by 0 bases and 2 bases, with 8 bases remaining between them. CDR3 DNA sequence: TGCGCCAGCAGCTTGGGGGGTTGGCAAGAGACCCAGTACTTC. Amino acids: CASSLGGWQETQYF.